A selection of T cell receptor beta chains follows, all from one sample in a study of cytomegalovirus exposure and HLA in healthy donors. The table came from immunoSEQ multiplex PCR; TCRdb's copy has only in-frame clones and leaves some out. This repertoire shows about 100,000 clones, roughly a tenth found once; its top ten account for under 6.5%. Sequencing was carried out using PBMCs. Source of these receptors: a man in his forties in good health and CMV-seropositive. CDR3s include the opening cysteine and the closing phenylalanine or tryptophan.

V,J,CDR3
TRBV4-1,TRBJ2-7,CASSQDPGQSYEQYF
TRBV9,TRBJ2-2,CASSVGPPGSPGELFF
TRBV10-1,TRBJ2-2,CASRDDSTGSGELFF
TRBV27,TRBJ1-1,CASCRSAVNTEAFF
TRBV5-1,TRBJ1-2,CASRQGLNYGYTF
TRBV4-3,-,CASSQGGRGLYEQYF
TRBV28,TRBJ2-7,CASTTGIPYEQYF
TRBV6-4,TRBJ2-5,CANHRASIGTARETQYF
TRBV5-1,TRBJ2-2,CASRSSGANTGELFF
TRBV28,TRBJ2-1,CASTPLGGDPEQFF
TRBV15,TRBJ1-4,CATSSISEKLFF
TRBV29-1,TRBJ1-1,CSVVGAGEAFF
TRBV11-2,TRBJ2-6,CASSRRRTGVESGANVLTF
TRBV28,TRBJ2-7,CASSGTSSGYEQYF
TRBV6-6,TRBJ1-1,CASSYTDSNTEAFF
TRBV6-1,TRBJ1-1,CASSSAGLTEAFF
TRBV27,TRBJ1-2,CASGWDRGKDGYTF
TRBV19,TRBJ2-1,CASSIVGTSGMEQFF
TRBV7-8,TRBJ2-3,CASSFEREGPDTQYF